The 32 T cell receptor beta chains in this list originate from one sample, sequenced in a study of blood T cell repertoires in COVID-19. The table came from immunoSEQ multiplex PCR; TCRdb's copy has only in-frame clones and leaves some out. The data hold about 160,000 clones, with 85% to 95% observed a single time. The sample was peripheral blood. Receptors originate from a woman between 45 and 60 years old with acute or convalescent COVID-19.

The J gene is TRBJ2-3, the V gene TRBV5-1, with 9 bases matching TRBD2. Germline V gives CDR1 SGHRS, CDR2 YFSETQ. J lost 5 bases, V lost 1 base, and 14 bases had no gene match. The CDR3 extends over 18 amino acids. CDR3 DNA sequence: TGCGCCAGCAGCTTGACATTCCCAGCGGGGGGCCCGCTAGATACGCAGTATTTT. Its protein is CASSLTFPAGGPLDTQYF.

The chain has TRBV10-2 and TRBJ1-2; weak D call: TRBD1 (6 bases). Trimming removed 6 bases from V and 8 bases from J, with 22 bases in between. The CDR3 runs 15 residues. CDR1 and CDR2 from the germline V gene are WSHSY and SAAADI. The CDR3 loop is CASSSAKGGFNGYTF. Here the CDR3 DNA reads TGCGCCAGCAGCTCCGCTAAGGGGGGGTTCAACGGCTACACCTTC.

V usage is TRBV28 and J usage is TRBJ1-6; 12 bases are shared with TRBD1. The ends lost 7 bases at V and 9 bases at J; junction bases unmatched: 4. The CDR3 consists of 14 residues. The V gene's germline CDR1 is MDHEN and CDR2 SYDVKM. CDR3 protein: CASIRDRGRSPLHF. DNA for the CDR3: TGTGCCAGCATCCGGGACAGGGGGCGTTCACCCCTCCACTTT.

As DNA, the CDR3 is TGTGCCAGCAGCTTGGAGGGGGCGCGTGAGCAGTTCTTC. Protein sequence: CASSLEGAREQFF. This chain links TRBV5-4 with TRBJ2-1; TRBD1 aligns across 7 bases. With 0 bases clipped from V and 9 bases from J, the junction kept 3 bases outside the gene matches. CDR1 SGHNT and CDR2 YYREEE come from the germline V gene (reference sequence). The CDR3 length is 13 residues.

This chain links TRBV7-3 with TRBJ2-1, with 7 bases lining up with TRBD2. V lost 0 bases and J lost 7; bases outside the gene matches: 9. Per germline, CDR1 SGHTA and CDR2 FQGTGA. This CDR3 region has 16 residues. CDR3 sequence: CASSLTYGGSRNEQFF. The CDR3 nucleotides read TGTGCCAGCAGCTTAACGTATGGCGGGAGTAGGAATGAGCAGTTCTTC.

In DNA, the CDR3 is TGTGCCAGCAGCTTGTGGGGACAGCTAGCGGGAGGTTCCTACAATGAGCAGTTCTTC. It codes for CASSLWGQLAGGSYNEQFF. This chain joins TRBV5-8 and TRBJ2-1; 11 bases agree with TRBD2. V lost 1 base and J lost 1; bases outside the gene matches: 10. The CDR3 has 19 residues. Germline V lookup: CDR1 SGHTS, CDR2 YDEGEE.

The rearrangement joins TRBV7-2 to TRBJ2-2, with 9 bases fitting TRBD1. CDR1 and CDR2 (germline): SGHTA, FQGNSA. This CDR3 is built from 16 residues. The J segment lost 4 bases and the V segment lost 3 bases, leaving 6 bases of the junction unmatched. The CDR3 sequence is CASSFGTGLATGELFF. CDR3 in DNA: TGTGCCAGCAGCTTTGGGACAGGGTTGGCCACCGGGGAGCTGTTTTTT. The whole variable domain, remainder taken from reference TRBV7-2 and TRBJ2-2, is GAGVSQSPSNKVTEKGKDVELRCDPISGHTALYWYRQSLGQGLEFLIYFQGNSAPDKSGLPSDRFSAERTGGSVSTLTIQRTQQEDSAVYLCASSFGTGLATGELFFGEGSRLTVL.

A few counts support this clone. The chain is built from TRBV19 and TRBJ2-2; D not resolved. Trimming pared 4 bases from V and 7 bases from J, leaving 7 bases between. The V gene's germline CDR1 is LNHDA and CDR2 SQIVND (reference sequence). There are 12 residues in the CDR3. This CDR3 is CASSRAIGELFF. CDR3 nucleotides: TGTGCCAGTAGTAGAGCGATCGGGGAGCTGTTTTTT.

This clone has just a few counts. The chain couples TRBV10-3 to TRBJ1-1; D unresolved. The germline CDR1 and CDR2 sequences are ENHRY and SYGVKD. This CDR3 has 13 amino acids. The germline V and J ends were trimmed by 7 bases and 0 bases, with 9 bases remaining between them. The CDR3 loop reads CAITKEVNTEAFF. CDR3 nucleotide sequence: TGTGCCATCACCAAGGAGGTGAACACTGAAGCTTTCTTT.

This clone has more than one count but fewer than ten. V usage is TRBV19 and J usage is TRBJ2-7; D is possibly TRBD2 (6 bases). The CDR3 is 18 amino acids. Germline V gene lookup returns CDR1 LNHDA and CDR2 SQIVND (reference sequence). V was shortened by 3 bases and J by 2 bases, with 23 bases between the two germline ends. The CDR3 here is CASSMMYGEAFDTYEQYF. The CDR3 coding sequence is TGTGCCAGTAGTATGATGTATGGGGAGGCTTTCGATACCTACGAGCAGTACTTC.

CDR3 nucleotide sequence: TGTGCCAGCCAAGGGACAGGCAGACGAATTGAAGCTTTCTTT. Translating gives CASQGTGRRIEAFF. V is TRBV6-5 and J is TRBJ1-1, with 8 bases lining up with TRBD1. The CDR3 is made up of 14 amino acids. With 8 bases clipped from V and 7 bases from J, the junction kept 12 bases outside the gene matches. In germline, CDR1 is MNHEY, CDR2 SVGAGI.

The V call is TRBV19, the J call TRBJ1-1, with D possibly matching TRBD1 (5 bases). CDR3 size: 15 residues. The germline gives CDR1 LNHDA, CDR2 SQIVND (reference sequence). V gave up 7 bases and J gave up 0 bases, with 15 bases separating them. The CDR3 sequence: CASKERDALNTEAFF. The CDR3 DNA reads as TGTGCCAGTAAGGAGCGGGACGCATTGAACACTGAAGCTTTCTTT.

The chain has TRBV5-1 and TRBJ2-7; 8 nucleotides agree with TRBD1. This CDR3 has 13 amino acids. Germline assignment: CDR1 SGHRS and CDR2 YFSETQ. The V segment lost 3 bases and the J segment 12 bases; nucleotides outside the gene matches: 11. CDR3 nucleotides: TGCGCCAGCAGCTCGGCTGGGACAGGAAGAAGGTACTTC. Its protein product is CASSSAGTGRRYF. The full variable domain, rest sourced from reference TRBV5-1 and TRBJ2-7, is KAGVTQTPRYLIKTRGQQVTLSCSPISGHRSVSWYQQTPGQGLQFLFEYFSETQRNKGNFPGRFSGRQFSNSRSEMNVSTLELGDSALYLCASSSAGTGRRYFGPGTRLTVT.

The V call is TRBV13, the J call TRBJ1-2, with 9 bases fitting TRBD1. The CDR3 is made up of 18 amino acids. With V trimmed by 0 bases and J by 1 base, 9 bases remained unmatched. Germline V gene lookup returns CDR1 PRHDT and CDR2 FYEKMQ (reference sequence). The CDR3 coding sequence is TGTGCCAGCAGCTTAGGCTTCCCGGGACAGGGAATTAACTATGGCTACACCTTC. It specifies CASSLGFPGQGINYGYTF.

This clone was picked up one time. This chain connects TRBV6-5 to TRBJ2-5; D might be TRBD1 (8 bases). V was clipped by 2 bases and J by 4 bases, with 14 bases between them. Germline CDR1 and CDR2: MNHEY and SVGAGI. This CDR3 region has 15 residues. Here the CDR3 reads CASSYTGGRVETQYF. Written as DNA, the CDR3 is TGTGCCAGCAGTTACACAGGGGGGAGGGTAGAGACCCAGTACTTC.

The chain has TRBV28 and TRBJ1-1, with D perhaps matching TRBD1 (5 bases). The CDR3 extends over 14 amino acids. V was cut by 7 bases and J by 4 bases, with 16 bases left in between. Germline V lookup: CDR1 MDHEN, CDR2 SYDVKM. The CDR3, as DNA: TGTGCCAGCACCTCGACAGTCTGGGGCACTGAAGCTTTCTTT. This encodes CASTSTVWGTEAFF.

This clone was picked up one time. The chain carries TRBV19 and TRBJ2-1; TRBD1 is a possible D gene (6 bases). Germline assignment: CDR1 LNHDA and CDR2 SQIVND (reference sequence). The CDR3 sequence is 16 residues long. V lost 7 bases and J lost 7, with 23 bases in between. The CDR3 DNA reads TGTGCCAGTAAGTCCCTTAGGACAGTCCTTGGGAATGAGCAGTTCTTC. It encodes CASKSLRTVLGNEQFF.

This chain connects TRBV2 to TRBJ1-1; D remains unclear. V was shortened by 3 bases and J by 0 bases, with 14 bases between the two germline ends. Germline assignment: CDR1 SNHLY and CDR2 FYNNEI. The CDR3 runs 16 residues. Here the CDR3 reads CASSDRPDTMNTEAFF. Written as DNA, the CDR3 is TGTGCCAGCAGTGATCGACCCGACACGATGAACACTGAAGCTTTCTTT.

This sequence joins TRBV28 and TRBJ1-2, with D maybe TRBD1 (5 bases). V lost 6 bases and J lost 4, with 12 bases in between. Per germline, CDR1 MDHEN and CDR2 SYDVKM. The CDR3 has 13 amino acids. The CDR3 DNA reads as TGTGCCAGCAGCCTCACGGGGGGCTATGGCTACACCTTC. Its translation: CASSLTGGYGYTF.

The chain joins TRBV10-3 to TRBJ2-2, with TRBD2 as a possible D gene (5 bases). The length of the CDR3 is 14 residues. The germline V gene encodes CDR1 ENHRY and CDR2 SYGVKD. Trimming cost V 4 bases and J 5 bases, with 11 bases left between them. The CDR3 nucleotides are TGTGCCATCAGTGGGGGTGAGGGTACCGGGGAGCTGTTTTTT. The encoded protein is CAISGGEGTGELFF.

This chain joins TRBV3-1 (or the pseudogene TRBV3-2) and TRBJ2-1; 7 bases agree with TRBD2. J was trimmed by 7 bases and V by 2 bases; bases with no gene match: 5. The germline CDR1 and CDR2 sequences are LGHDT and YNNKEL (reference sequence). The CDR3 runs 14 residues. The CDR3 reads CASSQRGRANEQFF. The DNA for the CDR3 is TGTGCCAGCAGCCAAAGAGGGAGGGCGAATGAGCAGTTCTTC.

The chain couples TRBV14 to TRBJ2-1; 8 positions match TRBD1. Germline assignment: CDR1 SGHDN and CDR2 FVKESK. V gave up 6 bases and J gave up 8 bases; unmatched junction bases: 6. The CDR3 covers 13 residues. The chain's CDR3 is CASRQGVGHEQFF. CDR3 bases: TGTGCCAGCAGACAGGGGGTTGGTCATGAGCAGTTCTTC.

The rearrangement joins TRBV4-3 to TRBJ2-3, with D possibly matching TRBD2 (6 bases). CDR1 is LGHNA and CDR2 is YSLEER in the germline V gene. V gave up 2 bases and J gave up 3 bases, with 12 bases separating them. The CDR3 sequence is 15 residues long. CDR3 in amino acids: CASSQRPGGTDTQYF. The DNA for the CDR3 is TGCGCCAGCAGCCAAAGGCCCGGGGGAACAGATACGCAGTATTTT.

The V gene is TRBV30, the J gene TRBJ1-2; a possible D gene is TRBD1 (5 bases). Per germline, CDR1 GTSNPN and CDR2 SVGIG (reference sequence). This CDR3 has 15 amino acids. Trimming stripped 2 bases from V and 5 bases from J, with 18 bases between. Written as DNA, the CDR3 is TGTGCCTGGAGTCCCCTGGTGGCAGGGCAATATGGCTACACCTTC. Protein: CAWSPLVAGQYGYTF. Full variable domain (outside the CDR3, taken from reference TRBV30 and TRBJ1-2): SQTIHQWPATLVQPVGSPLSLECTVEGTSNPNLYWYRQAAGRGLQLLFYSVGIGQISSEVPQNLSASRPQDRQFILSSKKLLLSDSGFYLCAWSPLVAGQYGYTFGSGTRLTVV.

The chain recombines TRBV27 with TRBJ2-1, with D possibly being TRBD2 (6 bases). Germline assignment: CDR1 MNHEY and CDR2 SMNVEV (reference sequence). CDR3 length equals 16 residues. The V and J ends lost 5 bases and 0 bases respectively, with 14 bases between them. The CDR3: CASSLSGESSYNEQFF. DNA for the CDR3: TGTGCCAGCAGTCTCTCGGGGGAGAGCTCCTACAATGAGCAGTTCTTC.

The chain is built from TRBV16 and TRBJ1-1; possibly TRBD1 for D (5 bases). The ends were cut back, 4 bases at V and 11 bases at J, with 17 bases in the middle. Germline V gives CDR1 KGHSY, CDR2 FQNENV. This CDR3 is built from 13 residues. The CDR3 coding sequence is TGTGCCAGCAGCCGAGGGACTCTTAAGGAGGCTTTCTTT. Protein: CASSRGTLKEAFF.

The chain uses TRBV6-5 and TRBJ2-7; 8 nucleotides match TRBD1. CDR1 is MNHEY and CDR2 is SVGAGI in the germline V gene. The CDR3 consists of 13 residues. Germline trimming cut 10 bases from V and 0 bases from J; bases unmatched to any gene: 5. This CDR3 reads CATTTGASYEQYF. The CDR3 DNA is TGTGCCACTACGACAGGGGCCTCCTACGAGCAGTACTTC.

The chain joins TRBV2 to TRBJ2-1, with 12 bases aligning to TRBD2. The CDR3 runs 15 residues. V was pared by 8 bases and J by 4 bases, with 6 bases of the junction left unmatched. CDR1 is SNHLY, CDR2 FYNNEI, per germline. The CDR3 loop reads CASGGTSGRYNEQFF. The CDR3 DNA reads as TGTGCCAGCGGGGGGACTAGCGGGCGTTACAATGAGCAGTTCTTC.

The chain combines TRBV9 with TRBJ2-3, with TRBD1 identical over 7 bases. V gave up 3 bases and J gave up 3 bases; unmatched junction bases: 10. Germline CDR1 reads SGDLS; CDR2 reads YYNGEE. The length of the CDR3 is 16 residues. The CDR3 sequence: CASSDSTGVGTDTQYF. The CDR3, as DNA: TGTGCCAGCAGCGATTCAACAGGGGTGGGGACAGATACGCAGTATTTT.

This clone was observed a few times. V gene TRBV6-5 combines with J gene TRBJ1-2; no firm D call. Deletions cut 5 bases from V and 3 bases from J, with 13 bases between. This CDR3 region has 14 residues. CDR1 and CDR2 (germline): MNHEY, SVGAGI. The CDR3 region has the DNA TGTGCCAGCAGTCCCCTAGTGGTGGACTATGGCTACACCTTC. Its translation: CASSPLVVDYGYTF.

The V gene is TRBV30, the J gene TRBJ1-1; 8 nucleotides match TRBD1. The length of the CDR3 is 13 residues. V shed 1 base, J shed 3 bases, and the junction held 1 base outside the gene matches. Germline V gene sequence: CDR1 GTSNPN, CDR2 SVGIG (reference sequence). CDR3 nucleotides: TGTGCCTGGAGTGAACAGGGGGACACTGAAGCTTTCTTT. It translates to CAWSEQGDTEAFF. Filled out from reference TRBV30 and TRBJ1-1, the complete variable domain reads SQTIHQWPATLVQPVGSPLSLECTVEGTSNPNLYWYRQAAGRGLQLLFYSVGIGQISSEVPQNLSASRPQDRQFILSSKKLLLSDSGFYLCAWSEQGDTEAFFGQGTRLTVV.

The rearrangement joins TRBV6-6 to TRBJ1-1; D gene uncertain. The germline V gene encodes CDR1 MNHNY and CDR2 SVGAGI (reference sequence). Trimming shortened V by 7 bases and J by 5 bases, and 14 bases separated the two germline ends. The CDR3 totals 13 residues. CDR3 protein: CASTVPPGTEAFF. The CDR3 DNA follows: TGTGCCAGCACTGTTCCCCCGGGAACTGAAGCTTTCTTT.